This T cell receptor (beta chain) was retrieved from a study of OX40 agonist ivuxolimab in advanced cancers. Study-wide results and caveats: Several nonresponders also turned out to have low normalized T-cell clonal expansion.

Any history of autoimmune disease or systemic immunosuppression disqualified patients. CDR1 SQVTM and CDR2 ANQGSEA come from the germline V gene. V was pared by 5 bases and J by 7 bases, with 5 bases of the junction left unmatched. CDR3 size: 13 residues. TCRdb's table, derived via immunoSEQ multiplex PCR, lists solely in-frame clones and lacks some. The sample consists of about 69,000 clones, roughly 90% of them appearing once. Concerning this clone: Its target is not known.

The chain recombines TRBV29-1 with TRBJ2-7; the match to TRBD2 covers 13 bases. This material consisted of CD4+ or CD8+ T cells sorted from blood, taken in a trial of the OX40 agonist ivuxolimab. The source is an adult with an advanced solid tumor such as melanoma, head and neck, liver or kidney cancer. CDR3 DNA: TGCAGCGTTCCAGGGACTAGCGGGATTGAGCAGTACTTC. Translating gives CSVPGTSGIEQYF.